This T cell receptor (beta chain) was identified in a study of T-cell reconstitution after alpha-beta-depleted transplantation in children. Germline V gene data show CDR1 as DFQATT and CDR2 as SNEGSKA (reference sequence). The CDR3 loop spans 13 amino acids. V was cut by 3 bases and J by 6 bases, with 12 bases left in between. The library targeted TCRbeta and was prepared with unique molecular identifiers. TCRdb redid the calling of the PCR reads with MiXCR, one entry per CDR3 protein. Among 700,000 to 950,000 distinct CDR3 sequences listed, roughly 15% were seen once. This sample comprised PBMCs, mostly from graft donor cells, obtained 360 days after TCRalphabeta/CD19-depleted stem cell transplant. The gene calls are TRBV20-1 and TRBJ1-5; no firm D call. The TCR was taken from a male patient younger than 18 who had a stem cell transplant for acute lymphoblastic leukemia, so the T cells may come from the graft donor. The CDR3 sequence is CSARGAGSQPQHF. The CDR3 DNA reads as TGCAGTGCTAGGGGCGCGGGGTCTCAGCCCCAGCATTTT.